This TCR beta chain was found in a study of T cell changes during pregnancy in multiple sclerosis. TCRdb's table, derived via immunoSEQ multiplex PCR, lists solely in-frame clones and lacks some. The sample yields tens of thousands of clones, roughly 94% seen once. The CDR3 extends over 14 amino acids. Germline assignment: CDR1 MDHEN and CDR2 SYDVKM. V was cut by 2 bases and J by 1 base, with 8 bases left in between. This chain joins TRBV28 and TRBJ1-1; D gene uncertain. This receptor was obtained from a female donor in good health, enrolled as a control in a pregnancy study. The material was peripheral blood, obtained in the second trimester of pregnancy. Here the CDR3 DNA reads TGTGCCAGCAGTTTACCCGGTTCGAACACTGAAGCTTTCTTT. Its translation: CASSLPGSNTEAFF.